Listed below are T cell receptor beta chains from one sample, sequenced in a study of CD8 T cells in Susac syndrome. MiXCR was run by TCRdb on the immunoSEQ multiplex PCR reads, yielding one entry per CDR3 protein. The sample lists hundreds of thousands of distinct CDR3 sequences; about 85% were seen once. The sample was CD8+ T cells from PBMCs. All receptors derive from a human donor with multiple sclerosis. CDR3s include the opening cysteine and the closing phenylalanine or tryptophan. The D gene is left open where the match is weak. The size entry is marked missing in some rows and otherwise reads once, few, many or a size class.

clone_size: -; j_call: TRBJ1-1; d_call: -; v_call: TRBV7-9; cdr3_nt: TGTGCCAGCAGCTTAAGCCCCCAGGCTGAAGCTTTCTTT; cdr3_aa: CASSLSPQAEAFF
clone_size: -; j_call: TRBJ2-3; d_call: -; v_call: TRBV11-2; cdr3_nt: TGTGCCAGCAGCTTTTGGACAGATACGCAGTATTTT; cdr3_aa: CASSFWTDTQYF
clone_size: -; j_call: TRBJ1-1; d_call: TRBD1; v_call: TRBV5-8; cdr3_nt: TGTGCCAGCAGCCCCGGGGACAGGGAGGACACTGAAGCTTTCTTT; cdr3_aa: CASSPGDREDTEAFF
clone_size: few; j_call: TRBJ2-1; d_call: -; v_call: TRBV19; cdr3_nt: TGTGCCAGTAGTGTCAGGGATTTGTACAATGAGCAGTTCTTC; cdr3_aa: CASSVRDLYNEQFF
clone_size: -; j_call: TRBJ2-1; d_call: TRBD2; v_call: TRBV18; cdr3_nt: TGTGCCAGCTCCCCGACCCTGGATGGCGGGGGGGCCCGTTTGGTGGTCTTC; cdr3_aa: CASSPTLDGGGARLVVF
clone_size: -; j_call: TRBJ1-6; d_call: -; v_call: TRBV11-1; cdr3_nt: TGTGCCAGCAGCTTAGCACAATCGGGACGGGGTTTCGCCCTCCACTTT; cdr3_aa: CASSLAQSGRGFALHF
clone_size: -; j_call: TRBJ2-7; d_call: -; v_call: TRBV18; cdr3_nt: TGTGCCAGCTCACCGTATTCCTCCTACGGGCAGTACTTC; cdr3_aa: CASSPYSSYGQYF
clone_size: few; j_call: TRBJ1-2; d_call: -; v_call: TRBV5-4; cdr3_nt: TGTGCCAGCAGCTTGGAAGACTATGGCTACACCTTC; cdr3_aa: CASSLEDYGYTF
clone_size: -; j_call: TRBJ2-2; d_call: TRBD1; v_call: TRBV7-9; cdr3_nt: TGTGCCAGCACCCCACCGCCCGGGACAGGGGTTAACACCGGGGAGCTTTTTTTT; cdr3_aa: CASTPPPGTGVNTGELFF
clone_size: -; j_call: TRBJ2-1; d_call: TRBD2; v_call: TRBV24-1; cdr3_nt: TGTGCCACCAGTGATTCGTCGGCGGGAGGGGGCTTAAATGAGCAGTTCTTC; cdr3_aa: CATSDSSAGGGLNEQFF
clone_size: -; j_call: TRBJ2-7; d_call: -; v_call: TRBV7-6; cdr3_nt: TGTGCCAGCAGCTTAGGGTGGGGGGACACAACCTACGAGCAGTACTTC; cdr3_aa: CASSLGWGDTTYEQYF
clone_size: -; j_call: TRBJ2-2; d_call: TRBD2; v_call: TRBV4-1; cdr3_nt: TGCGCCAGCAGCCAATCCTCGGGAGGGGGAGGCAAAAACACCGGGGAGCTGTTTTTT; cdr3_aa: CASSQSSGGGGKNTGELFF
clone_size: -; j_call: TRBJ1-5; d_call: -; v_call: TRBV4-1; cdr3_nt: TGCGCCAGCAGCCAAGAATACGTCCAGAGAAATCAGCCCCAGCATTTT; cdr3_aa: CASSQEYVQRNQPQHF
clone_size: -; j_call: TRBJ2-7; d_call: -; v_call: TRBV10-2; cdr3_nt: TGCGCCAGCAGTGATTATGGAGGGGGCGACGAGCAGTACTTC; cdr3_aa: CASSDYGGGDEQYF
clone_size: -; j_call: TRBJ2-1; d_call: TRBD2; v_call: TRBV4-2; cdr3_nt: TGTGCCAGCAGCGCGGGGGGGACCCGACCTCCCAATGAGCAGTTCTTC; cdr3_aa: CASSAGGTRPPNEQFF
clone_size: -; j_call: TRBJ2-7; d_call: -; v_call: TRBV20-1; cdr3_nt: TGCAGTGCTAGAGATAGGTTTTTAGACTACGAGCAGTACTTC; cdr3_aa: CSARDRFLDYEQYF
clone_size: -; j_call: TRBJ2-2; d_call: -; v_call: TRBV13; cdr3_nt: TGTGCCAGCAGCCACTATTTAGCGAACACCGGGGAGCTGTTTTTT; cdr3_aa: CASSHYLANTGELFF
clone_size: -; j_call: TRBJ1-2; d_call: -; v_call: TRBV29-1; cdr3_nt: TGCAGCGCTGGGACGGCTAACTATGGCTACACCTTC; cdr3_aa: CSAGTANYGYTF
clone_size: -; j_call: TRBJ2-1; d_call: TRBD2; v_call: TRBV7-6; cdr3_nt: TGTGCCAGCAGCTTAGAGGGGGGACTAGCGAATAACAATGAGCAGTTCTTC; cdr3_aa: CASSLEGGLANNNEQFF
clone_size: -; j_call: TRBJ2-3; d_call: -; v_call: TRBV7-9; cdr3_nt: TGTGCCAGCAGCTTTTACGGGAGCACAGATACGCAGTATTTT; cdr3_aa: CASSFYGSTDTQYF
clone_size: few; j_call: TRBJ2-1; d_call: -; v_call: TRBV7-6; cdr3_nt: TGTGCCAGCAGCTTAGAGGTCTGGAATGAGCAGTTCTTC; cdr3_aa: CASSLEVWNEQFF
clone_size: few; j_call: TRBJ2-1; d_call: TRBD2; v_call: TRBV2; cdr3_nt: TGTGCCAGCAGTGGCGGGGGTCTGGATGAGCAGTTCTTC; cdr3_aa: CASSGGGLDEQFF
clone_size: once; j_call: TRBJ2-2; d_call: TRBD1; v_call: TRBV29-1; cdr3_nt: TGCAGCGTTGGTCCCTCCGGGACAGGGGAAGCCGGGGAGCTGTTTTTT; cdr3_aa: CSVGPSGTGEAGELFF
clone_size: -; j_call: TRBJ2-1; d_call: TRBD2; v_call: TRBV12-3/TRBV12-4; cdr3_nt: TGTGCCAGCAGCGAACTAGCGGCTTCGGATGAGCAGTTCTTC; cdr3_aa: CASSELAASDEQFF
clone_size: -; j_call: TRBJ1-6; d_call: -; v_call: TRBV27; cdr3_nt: TGTGCCAGCAGTTTAGGGGGGAGCAATTCACCCCTCCACTTT; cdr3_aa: CASSLGGSNSPLHF
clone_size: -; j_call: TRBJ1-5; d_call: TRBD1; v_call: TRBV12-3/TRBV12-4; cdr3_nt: TGTGCCAGCAGCCACAGACAGGGGAGTCAGCCCCAGCATTTT; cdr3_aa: CASSHRQGSQPQHF
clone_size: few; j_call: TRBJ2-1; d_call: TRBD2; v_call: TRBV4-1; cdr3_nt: TGTGCCAGCAGCCAAGAGGGACTAGCGGGGTACAATGAGCAGTTCTTC; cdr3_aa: CASSQEGLAGYNEQFF
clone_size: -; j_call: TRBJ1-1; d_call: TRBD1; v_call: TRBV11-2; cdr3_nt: TGTGCCAGCAGCTTTTGGGGACAGGCCAACACTGAAGCTTTCTTT; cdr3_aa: CASSFWGQANTEAFF
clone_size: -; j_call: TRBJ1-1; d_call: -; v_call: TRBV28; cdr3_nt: TGTGCCAGCAGTTTATTCGGCGGTCCGGGAGGTATGGCTTTCTTT; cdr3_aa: CASSLFGGPGGMAFF
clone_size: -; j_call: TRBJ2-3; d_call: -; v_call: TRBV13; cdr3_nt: TGTGCCAGCAGCCCAGCAATAGATACGCAGTATTTT; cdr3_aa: CASSPAIDTQYF
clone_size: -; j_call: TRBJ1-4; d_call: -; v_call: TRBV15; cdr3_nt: TGTGCCACCAGCAGAGATCATGGAACCGGGGAAAAACTGTTTTTT; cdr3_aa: CATSRDHGTGEKLFF
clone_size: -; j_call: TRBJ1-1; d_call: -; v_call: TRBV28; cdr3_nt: TGTGCCAGCAGCGAGACAGTTAACACTGAAGCTTTCTTT; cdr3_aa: CASSETVNTEAFF
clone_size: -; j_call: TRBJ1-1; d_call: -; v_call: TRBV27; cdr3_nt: TGTGCCAGCAGTCCCTGGGGGCTTACTGAAGCTTTCTTT; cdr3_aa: CASSPWGLTEAFF
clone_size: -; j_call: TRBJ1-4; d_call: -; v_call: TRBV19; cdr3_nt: TGTGCCAGTAGTTCCCCGTCTAGTATAGAAAAACTGTTTTTT; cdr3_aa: CASSSPSSIEKLFF
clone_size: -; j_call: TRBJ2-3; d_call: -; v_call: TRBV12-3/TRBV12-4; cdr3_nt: TGTGCCAGCAGTTTAATACACGATCAGCGTCTTGATACGCAGTATTTT; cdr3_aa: CASSLIHDQRLDTQYF
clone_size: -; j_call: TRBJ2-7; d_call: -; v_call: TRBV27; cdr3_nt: TGTGCCAGCAGTTTATCCCGGTGGTACGAGCAGTACTTC; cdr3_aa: CASSLSRWYEQYF
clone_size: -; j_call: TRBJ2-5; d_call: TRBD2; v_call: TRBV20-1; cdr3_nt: TGCAGTGCTAGGTGGCCGGGACGCGGGGGGGAGACCCAGTACTTC; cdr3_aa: CSARWPGRGGETQYF
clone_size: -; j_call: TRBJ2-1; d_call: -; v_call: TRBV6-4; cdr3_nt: TGTGCCAGCAGTGACTCGGGGACTGCCAGCTCCTACAATGAGCAGTTCTTC; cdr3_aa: CASSDSGTASSYNEQFF
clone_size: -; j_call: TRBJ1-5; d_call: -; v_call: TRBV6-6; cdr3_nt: TGTGCCAGCAGGATCCAGGGTGAGGACAATCAGCCCCAGCATTTT; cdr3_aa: CASRIQGEDNQPQHF
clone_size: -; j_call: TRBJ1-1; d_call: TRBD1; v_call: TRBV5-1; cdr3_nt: TGCGCCAGCAGCTTGGACGGGACAGGAGTAAATGAAGCTTTCTTT; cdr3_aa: CASSLDGTGVNEAFF
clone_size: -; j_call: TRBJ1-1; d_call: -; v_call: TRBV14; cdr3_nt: TGTGCCATCGGAGGGACGATCCACACTGAAGCTTTCTTT; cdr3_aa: CAIGGTIHTEAFF
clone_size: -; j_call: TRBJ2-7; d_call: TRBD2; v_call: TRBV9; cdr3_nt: TGTGCCAGCAGCTTCCAGCGGGAGGCGGTAACCTACGAGCAGTACTTC; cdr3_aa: CASSFQREAVTYEQYF
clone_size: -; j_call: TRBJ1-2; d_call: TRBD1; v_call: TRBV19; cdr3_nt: TGTGCCAGTAGTATAGACCCCCACGGGACAGGAAACTATGGCTACACCTTC; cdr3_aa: CASSIDPHGTGNYGYTF
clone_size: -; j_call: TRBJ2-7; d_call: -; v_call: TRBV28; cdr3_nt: TGTGCCAGCAGTTTAGACGGGAGTTTTAATCAGCAGTACTTC; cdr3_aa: CASSLDGSFNQQYF
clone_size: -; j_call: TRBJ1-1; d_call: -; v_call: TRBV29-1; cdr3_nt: TGCAGCGTGGATAGTTGGGACACTGAAGCTTTCTTT; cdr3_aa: CSVDSWDTEAFF
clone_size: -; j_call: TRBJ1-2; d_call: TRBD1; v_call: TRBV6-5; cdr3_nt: TGTGCCAGCAGTTACGGGGGGACAGGCGGTGACTATGGCTACACCTTC; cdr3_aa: CASSYGGTGGDYGYTF
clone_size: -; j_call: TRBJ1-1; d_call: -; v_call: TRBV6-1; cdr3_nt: TGTGCCAGCAGTGACGGAGAGCTGAACACTGAAGCTTTCTTT; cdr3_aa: CASSDGELNTEAFF
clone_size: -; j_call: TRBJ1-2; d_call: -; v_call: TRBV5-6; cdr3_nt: TGTGCCAGCAGCTTGGGTCCGACGGGCTACACCTTC; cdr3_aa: CASSLGPTGYTF
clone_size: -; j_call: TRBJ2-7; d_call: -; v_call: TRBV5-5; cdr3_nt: TGTGCCAGCAGCGAAACAACGGCGGGCCTGAGTTACGAGCAGTACTTC; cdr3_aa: CASSETTAGLSYEQYF
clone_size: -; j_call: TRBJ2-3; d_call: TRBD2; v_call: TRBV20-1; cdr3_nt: TGCAGTGCGCAGACTAGCTGGAGTCCGCAGTATTTT; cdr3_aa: CSAQTSWSPQYF
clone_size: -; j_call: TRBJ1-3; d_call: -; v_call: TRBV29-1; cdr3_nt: TGCAGCGCCATTATTCAGTCCTCTGGAAACACCATATATTTT; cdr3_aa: CSAIIQSSGNTIYF
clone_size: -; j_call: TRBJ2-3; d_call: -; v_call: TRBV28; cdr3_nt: TGTGCCAGCAGCGGGACTAGCACAGATACGCAGTATTTT; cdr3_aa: CASSGTSTDTQYF
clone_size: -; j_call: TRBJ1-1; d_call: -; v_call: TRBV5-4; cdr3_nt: TGTGCCAGCAGCTCGTCAGGGGTGGGGAACACTGAAGCTTTCTTT; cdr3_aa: CASSSSGVGNTEAFF
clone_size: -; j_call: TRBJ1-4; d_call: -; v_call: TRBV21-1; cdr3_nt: TGTGCCATCGAGGGGTTCTCTAATGAAAAACTGTTTTTT; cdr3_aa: CAIEGFSNEKLFF